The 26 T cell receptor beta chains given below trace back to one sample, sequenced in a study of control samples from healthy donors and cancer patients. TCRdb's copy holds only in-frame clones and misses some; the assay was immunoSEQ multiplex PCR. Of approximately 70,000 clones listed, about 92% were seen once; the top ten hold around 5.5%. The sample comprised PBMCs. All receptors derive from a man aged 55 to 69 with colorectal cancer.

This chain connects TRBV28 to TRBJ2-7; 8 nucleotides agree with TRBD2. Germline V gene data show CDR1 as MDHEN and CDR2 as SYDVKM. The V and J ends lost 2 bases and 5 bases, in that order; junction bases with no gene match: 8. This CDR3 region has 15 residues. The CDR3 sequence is CASSLPGGGTNEQYF. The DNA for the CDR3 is TGTGCCAGCAGTTTACCCGGGGGGGGTACGAACGAGCAGTACTTC.

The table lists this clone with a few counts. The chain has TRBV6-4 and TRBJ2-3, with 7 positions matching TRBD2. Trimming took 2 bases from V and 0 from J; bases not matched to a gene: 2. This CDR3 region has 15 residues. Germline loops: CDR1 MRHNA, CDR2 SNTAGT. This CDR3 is CASSDGTKSTDTQYF. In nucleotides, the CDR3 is TGTGCCAGCAGTGACGGGACTAAAAGCACAGATACGCAGTATTTT.

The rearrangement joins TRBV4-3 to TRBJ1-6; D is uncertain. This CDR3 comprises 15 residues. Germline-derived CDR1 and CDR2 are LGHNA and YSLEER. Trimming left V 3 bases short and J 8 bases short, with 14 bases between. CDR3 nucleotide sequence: TGCGCCAGCAGCCAGCGACTCGTGGGAGATTCACCCCTCCACTTT. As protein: CASSQRLVGDSPLHF.

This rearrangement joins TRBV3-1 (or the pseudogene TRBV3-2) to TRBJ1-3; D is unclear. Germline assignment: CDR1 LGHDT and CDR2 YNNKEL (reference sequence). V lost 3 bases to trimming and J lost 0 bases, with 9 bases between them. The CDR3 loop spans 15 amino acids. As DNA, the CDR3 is TGTGCCAGCAGCCATTATCAGCTCTCTGGAAACACCATATATTTT. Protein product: CASSHYQLSGNTIYF.

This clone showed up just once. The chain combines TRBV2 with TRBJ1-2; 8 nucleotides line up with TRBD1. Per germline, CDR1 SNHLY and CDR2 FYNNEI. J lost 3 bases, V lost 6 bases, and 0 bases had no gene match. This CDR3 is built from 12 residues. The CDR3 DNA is TGTGCCAGCAGGGGACAGGACTATGGCTACACCTTC. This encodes CASRGQDYGYTF.

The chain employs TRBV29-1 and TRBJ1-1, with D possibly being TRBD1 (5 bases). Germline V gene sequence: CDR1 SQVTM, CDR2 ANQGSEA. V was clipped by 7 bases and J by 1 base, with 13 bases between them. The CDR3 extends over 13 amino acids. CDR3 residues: CSAGEGRNTEAFF. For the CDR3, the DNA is TGCAGCGCTGGGGAGGGGCGGAACACTGAAGCTTTCTTT.

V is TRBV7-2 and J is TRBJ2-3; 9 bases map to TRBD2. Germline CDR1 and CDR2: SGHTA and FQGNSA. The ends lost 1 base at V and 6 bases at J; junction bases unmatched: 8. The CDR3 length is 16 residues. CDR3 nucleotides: TGTGCCAGCAGCTTAGATCCGGGCGGGGGGGCCGATACGCAGTATTTT. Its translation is CASSLDPGGGADTQYF. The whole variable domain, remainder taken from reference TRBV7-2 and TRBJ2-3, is GAGVSQSPSNKVTEKGKDVELRCDPISGHTALYWYRQSLGQGLEFLIYFQGNSAPDKSGLPSDRFSAERTGGSVSTLTIQRTQQEDSAVYLCASSLDPGGGADTQYFGPGTRLTVL.

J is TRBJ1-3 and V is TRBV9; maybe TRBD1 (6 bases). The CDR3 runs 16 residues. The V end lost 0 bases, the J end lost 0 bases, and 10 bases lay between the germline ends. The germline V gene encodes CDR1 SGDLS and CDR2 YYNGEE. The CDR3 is CASSVGDNNSGNTIYF. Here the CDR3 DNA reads TGTGCCAGCAGCGTAGGGGACAATAACTCTGGAAACACCATATATTTT.

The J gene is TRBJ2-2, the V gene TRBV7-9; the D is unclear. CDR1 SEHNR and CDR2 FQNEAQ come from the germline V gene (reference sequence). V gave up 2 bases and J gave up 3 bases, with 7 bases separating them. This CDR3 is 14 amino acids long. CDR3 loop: CASSLLGYTGELFF. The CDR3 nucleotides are TGTGCCAGCAGCTTACTGGGCTACACCGGGGAGCTGTTTTTT. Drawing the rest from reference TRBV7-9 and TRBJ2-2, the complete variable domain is DTGVSQNPRHKITKRGQNVTFRCDPISEHNRLYWYRQTLGQGPEFLTYFQNEAQLEKSRLLSDRFSAERPKGSFSTLEIQRTEQGDSAMYLCASSLLGYTGELFFGEGSRLTVL.

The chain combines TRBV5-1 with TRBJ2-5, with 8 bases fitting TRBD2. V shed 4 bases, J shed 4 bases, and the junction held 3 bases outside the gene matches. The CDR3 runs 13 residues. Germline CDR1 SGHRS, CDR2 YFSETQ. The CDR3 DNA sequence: TGCGCCAGCAGCCCCGCGGGAGGAGAGACCCAGTACTTC. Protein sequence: CASSPAGGETQYF.

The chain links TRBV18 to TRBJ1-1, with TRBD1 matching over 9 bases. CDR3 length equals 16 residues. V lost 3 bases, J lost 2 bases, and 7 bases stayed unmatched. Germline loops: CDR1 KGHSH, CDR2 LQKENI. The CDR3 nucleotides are TGTGCCAGCTCACCGCGCATACAGGGGGCTAACACTGAAGCTTTCTTT. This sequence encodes CASSPRIQGANTEAFF.

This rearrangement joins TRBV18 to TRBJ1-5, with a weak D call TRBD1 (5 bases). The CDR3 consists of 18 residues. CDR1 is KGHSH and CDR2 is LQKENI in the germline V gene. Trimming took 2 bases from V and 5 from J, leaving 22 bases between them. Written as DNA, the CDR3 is TGTGCCAGCTCACCATCCCTGCGCTGGGGCACGGGGGATCAGCCCCAGCATTTT. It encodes CASSPSLRWGTGDQPQHF.

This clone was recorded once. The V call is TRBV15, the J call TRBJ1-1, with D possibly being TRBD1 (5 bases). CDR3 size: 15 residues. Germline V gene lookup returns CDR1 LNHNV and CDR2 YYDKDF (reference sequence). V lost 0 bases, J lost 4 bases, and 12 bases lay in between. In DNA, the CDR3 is TGTGCCACCAGCAGAGAGCGCAGGGCCCCCACTGAAGCTTTCTTT. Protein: CATSRERRAPTEAFF.

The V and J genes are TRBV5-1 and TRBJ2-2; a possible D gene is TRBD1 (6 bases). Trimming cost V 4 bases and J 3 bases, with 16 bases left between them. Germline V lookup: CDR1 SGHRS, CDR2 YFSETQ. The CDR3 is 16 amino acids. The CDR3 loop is CASSTMRTAYTGELFF. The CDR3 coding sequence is TGCGCCAGCAGCACCATGAGGACAGCTTACACCGGGGAGCTGTTTTTT.

DNA of the CDR3: TGCGCCAGCAGCGCGACTAGCCCGGTTGAGACCCAGTACTTC. Encoded protein: CASSATSPVETQYF. The chain combines TRBV5-1 with TRBJ2-5, with 7 positions matching TRBD2. The CDR3 consists of 14 residues. Per the germline V gene, CDR1 is SGHRS and CDR2 is YFSETQ. Losses at the gene ends were 4 bases for V and 5 bases for J; bases not matched to a gene: 8. Full variable domain (missing parts from reference TRBV5-1 and TRBJ2-5): KAGVTQTPRYLIKTRGQQVTLSCSPISGHRSVSWYQQTPGQGLQFLFEYFSETQRNKGNFPGRFSGRQFSNSRSEMNVSTLELGDSALYLCASSATSPVETQYFGPGTRLLVL.

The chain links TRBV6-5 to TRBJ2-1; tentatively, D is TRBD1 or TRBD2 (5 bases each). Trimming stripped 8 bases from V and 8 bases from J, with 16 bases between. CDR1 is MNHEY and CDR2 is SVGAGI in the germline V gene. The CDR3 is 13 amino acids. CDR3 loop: CASYMGVGDEQFF. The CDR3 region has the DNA TGTGCCAGCTACATGGGGGTAGGCGATGAGCAGTTCTTC.

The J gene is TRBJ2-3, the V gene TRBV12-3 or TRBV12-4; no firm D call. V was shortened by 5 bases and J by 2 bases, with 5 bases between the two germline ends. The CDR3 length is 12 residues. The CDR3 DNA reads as TGTGCCAGCAGTCCAGACACAGATACGCAGTATTTT. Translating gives CASSPDTDTQYF.

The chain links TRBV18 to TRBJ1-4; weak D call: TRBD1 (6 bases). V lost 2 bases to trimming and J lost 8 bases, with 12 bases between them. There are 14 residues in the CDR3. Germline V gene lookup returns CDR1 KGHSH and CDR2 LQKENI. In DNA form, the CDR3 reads TGTGCCAGCTCACCAGGAGCTGGGGGCGAAAAACTGTTTTTT. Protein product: CASSPGAGGEKLFF.

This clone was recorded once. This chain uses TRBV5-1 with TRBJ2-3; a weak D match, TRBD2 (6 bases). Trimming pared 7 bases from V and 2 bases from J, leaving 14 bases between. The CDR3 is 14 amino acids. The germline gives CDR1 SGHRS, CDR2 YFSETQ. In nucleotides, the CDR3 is TGCGCCAGCCGATGGGACTGGGTCACAGATACGCAGTATTTT. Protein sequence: CASRWDWVTDTQYF.

In DNA form, the CDR3 reads TGTGCCAGCAAACCTAATGACAGGCCGAACACTGAAGCTTTCTTT. Translated: CASKPNDRPNTEAFF. The chain uses TRBV28 and TRBJ1-1; D perhaps matches TRBD1 (6 bases). Germline V gene sequence: CDR1 MDHEN, CDR2 SYDVKM. The CDR3 is made up of 15 amino acids. V was cut by 7 bases and J by 1 base, with 16 bases left in between.

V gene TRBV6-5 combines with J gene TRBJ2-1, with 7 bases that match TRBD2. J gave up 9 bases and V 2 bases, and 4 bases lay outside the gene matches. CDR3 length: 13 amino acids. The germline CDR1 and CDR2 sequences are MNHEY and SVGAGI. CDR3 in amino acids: CASSYKLALEQFF. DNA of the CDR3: TGTGCCAGCAGTTACAAACTAGCGCTTGAGCAGTTCTTC.

DNA of the CDR3: TGTGCCAGCAGCCCTAATAACTATGGCTACACCTTC. As protein: CASSPNNYGYTF. The chain employs TRBV12-3 or TRBV12-4 and TRBJ1-2; D is uncertain. Trimming stripped 6 bases from V and 1 base from J, with 6 bases between. The CDR3 consists of 12 residues.

The CDR3 here is CASSHQVGQGAYEQYF. CDR3 coding DNA: TGTGCCAGCAGCCACCAGGTGGGACAGGGAGCCTACGAGCAGTACTTC. The chain couples TRBV3-1 (or the pseudogene TRBV3-2) to TRBJ2-7; 9 bases are shared with TRBD1. V shed 3 bases, J shed 2 bases, and the junction held 8 bases outside the gene matches. The V gene's germline CDR1 is LGHDT and CDR2 YNNKEL (reference sequence). CDR3 length: 16 residues.

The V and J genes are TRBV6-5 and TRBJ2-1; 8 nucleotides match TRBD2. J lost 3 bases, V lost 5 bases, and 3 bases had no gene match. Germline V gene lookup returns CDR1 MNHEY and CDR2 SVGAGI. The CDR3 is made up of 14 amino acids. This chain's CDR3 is CASSPGGVYNEQFF. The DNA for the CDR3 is TGTGCCAGCAGTCCCGGGGGGGTCTACAATGAGCAGTTCTTC.

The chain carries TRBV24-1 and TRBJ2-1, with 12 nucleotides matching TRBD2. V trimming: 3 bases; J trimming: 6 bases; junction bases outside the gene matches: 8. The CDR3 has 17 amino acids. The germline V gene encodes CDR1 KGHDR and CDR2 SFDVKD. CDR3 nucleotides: TGTGCCACCAGTGATCGACAACTAGCGGGGGGACCCAATGAGCAGTTCTTC. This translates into CATSDRQLAGGPNEQFF.

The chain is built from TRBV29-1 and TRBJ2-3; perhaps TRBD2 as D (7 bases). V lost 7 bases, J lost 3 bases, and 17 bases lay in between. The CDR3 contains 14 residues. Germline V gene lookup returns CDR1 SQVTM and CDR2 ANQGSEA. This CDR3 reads CSAAGGGRTDTQYF. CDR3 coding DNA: TGCAGCGCGGCTGGGGGGGGCCGGACAGATACGCAGTATTTT.